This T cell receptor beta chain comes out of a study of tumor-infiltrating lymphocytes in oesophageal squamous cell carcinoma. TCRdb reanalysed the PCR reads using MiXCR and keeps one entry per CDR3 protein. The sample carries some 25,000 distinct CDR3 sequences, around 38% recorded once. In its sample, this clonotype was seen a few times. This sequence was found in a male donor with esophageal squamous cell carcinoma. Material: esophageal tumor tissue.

The CDR3 sequence is CSAVQGNYGYTF. DNA for the CDR3: TGCAGTGCGGTTCAGGGGAACTATGGCTACACCTTC. V and J are TRBV20-1 and TRBJ1-2; D might be TRBD1 (6 bases). V was pared by 6 bases and J by 2 bases, with 10 bases between. Germline V gene sequence: CDR1 DFQATT, CDR2 SNEGSKA (reference sequence). This CDR3 region has 12 residues.